This T cell receptor beta chain originates from a study of breast tumors, draining lymph nodes, adjacent tissues. General study points: Tumor repertoires ranked between lymph nodes and nontumor tissue in diversity, with V and J gene preferences. Data only fit, rather than demonstrated, lymph node origin of most tumor T cells. Compared with basal-like, luminal-like tumors shared significantly more repertoire with nontumor tissue. The data were judged consistent with most tumor T cells coming from lymph node and expanding in tumor.

Germline V gives CDR1 SGHKS, CDR2 YYEKEE (reference sequence). The CDR3 is made up of 14 amino acids. V lost 1 base and J lost 0, with 6 bases in between. TCRdb independently ran MiXCR on the multiplex PCR reads; one entry per CDR3 protein. This repertoire shows more than 250,000 distinct CDR3 sequences, 30% to 35% found once; its top ten account for approximately 1%. Breast cancer patients provided tissue from their axillary draining lymph nodes. This clonotype was counted many times. Its target is unknown. The sequenced material came from axillary lymph node tissue. This clonotype originated in a female donor with breast cancer. Some clones in this sample may be carry-over from other donors' samples. The chain uses TRBV5-5 and TRBJ2-3, with D unresolved. Here the CDR3 reads CASSLFASTDTQYF. As DNA, the CDR3 is TGTGCCAGCAGCTTGTTCGCCAGCACAGATACGCAGTATTTT.